This T cell receptor (beta chain) was sequenced during a study of cytomegalovirus exposure and HLA in healthy donors. On the study more broadly: There were some 380 genotyped donors. Of these, roughly 80% fell in the genetic ancestry cluster associated with self-reported Caucasian donors.

Study findings and constraints: Later analysis identified several of the most significant clusters that appeared linked to common viral pathogens.

About this clone itself: What it binds is unknown.

From germline, CDR1 is LGHNT and CDR2 FRNRAP. V lost 1 base, J lost 4 bases, and 17 bases lay in between. The CDR3 length is 17 residues. Amplification used 60 Vbeta primers and 13 Jbeta primers. The method was immunoSEQ multiplex PCR; TCRdb's version includes in-frame clones alone and lacks a portion of them. The sample contains some 190,000 clones, 79% of which appear only once. Sequencing was carried out using PBMCs. The clonotype comes from a woman aged 45-59 years in good health and CMV-seronegative. The chain uses TRBV12-5 and TRBJ1-3, with D possibly being TRBD1 (6 bases). CDR3 DNA: TGTGCTAGTGGTTTGGCCTCAGGGGTAGGGTCAGGAAACACCATATATTTT. Translated, it gives CASGLASGVGSGNTIYF.